This paragraph covers one T cell receptor beta chain sequence. Assay: immunoSEQ multiplex PCR; the TCRdb copy retains only in-frame clones and omits some. The profile shows some 60,000 clones, approximately 96% of them singletons. This sample stems from a study of cytomegalovirus exposure and HLA in healthy donors. Germline lookup yields CDR1 MRHNA and CDR2 SNTAGT. The CDR3 is 19 residues long. The V and J ends lost 5 bases and 5 bases, in that order; junction bases with no gene match: 24. Donors came from a validation cohort of 90 to 150 subjects, distinct from the first 666-subject cohort. The specimen was PBMCs. This rearrangement joins TRBV6-4 to TRBJ2-7; 7 bases fit TRBD2. The receptor's source is a young man in good health and CMV-seronegative. CDR3 bases: TGTGCCAGCAGTCCGACCCCTTTAGCGGCCGGGGGGTCCTTCCACGAGCAGTACTTC. Protein product: CASSPTPLAAGGSFHEQYF.